This T cell receptor (beta chain) comes out of a study of blood T cell repertoires in COVID-19. Turning to the study itself: Donors in the United States, Italy and Spain gave samples during acute or convalescent COVID-19. Nucleic acid was either cDNA or gDNA, and it came from T cells, B-cell-depleted T cells, or PBMCs.

The CDR3 contains 15 residues. Germline V CDR1 and CDR2: LNHDA, SQIVND (reference sequence). With V trimmed by 6 bases and J by 4 bases, 9 bases remained unmatched. This clone was counted once. Authors' processing steps: Researchers report that nucleated cell counts were estimated from reference gene primer amplification. Assay: immunoSEQ multiplex PCR; the TCRdb copy retains only in-frame clones and omits some. Clone size and V and J calls were adopted from that table, with D and trimming inferred from the DNA. The data show about 110,000 clones, with around 84% seen just once and less than 9.5% held by the top ten.

This clonotype was obtained from a middle-aged woman with acute or convalescent COVID-19. The sequencing sample was made of peripheral blood. This chain joins TRBV19 and TRBJ1-3, with TRBD1 matching 7 bases. The CDR3 protein is CASRRRQGLGNTIYF. The CDR3 DNA is TGTGCCAGTAGACGCCGACAGGGTTTGGGAAACACCATATATTTT. The full variable domain, completed using reference TRBV19 and TRBJ1-3, is DGGITQSPKYLFRKEGQNVTLSCEQNLNHDAMYWYRQDPGQGLRLIYYSQIVNDFQKGDIAEGYSVSREKKESFPLTVTSAQKNPTAFYLCASRRRQGLGNTIYFGEGSWLTVV.